Shown below are 28 T cell receptor beta chains from a single sample sequenced in a study of sequential checkpoint blockade in melanoma. The data were produced by immunoSEQ multiplex PCR, yet TCRdb's version contains in-frame clones alone and is incomplete. Altogether some 11,000 clones are present, roughly 60% being singletons, with the ten largest covering 15% to 20%. This sample's treatment: randomized to nivolumab then ipilimumab (arm A) or the reverse (arm B). The input for sequencing was CD8+ T cells sorted from blood (inferred from file names), taken from a patient given nivolumab and ipilimumab in sequence. The receptors were gathered from a human donor with melanoma.

The chain is built from TRBV19 and TRBJ2-1, with 14 bases identical to TRBD2. The CDR3 sequence is 16 residues long. The V gene's germline CDR1 is LNHDA and CDR2 SQIVND (reference sequence). The V and J ends lost 8 bases and 2 bases, in that order; junction bases with no gene match: 5. CDR3 DNA sequence: TGTGCCAGTGGCGGACTAGCGGGAGGAGCCTACAATGAGCAGTTCTTC. This translates into CASGGLAGGAYNEQFF.

The V gene is TRBV7-3, the J gene TRBJ2-7, with D tentatively TRBD1 or TRBD2 (6 bases each). Germline assignment: CDR1 SGHTA and CDR2 FQGTGA. V lost 5 bases and J 3 bases, leaving 11 bases between the germline ends. This CDR3 has 13 residues. The DNA of the CDR3 is TGTGCCAGCAGCCTAAGGGGGGTCTACGAGCAGTACTTC. Amino acid sequence: CASSLRGVYEQYF.

This chain joins TRBV28 and TRBJ1-5; TRBD1 is a possible D gene (6 bases). The CDR3 contains 18 residues. Deletions cut 3 bases from V and 1 base from J, with 19 bases between. Germline CDR1 is MDHEN and CDR2 is SYDVKM. The chain's CDR3 is CASSFLPGGASSNQPQHF. In DNA form, the CDR3 reads TGTGCCAGCAGTTTCCTTCCGGGGGGGGCGTCGAGCAATCAGCCCCAGCATTTT.

This clone is judged medium-sized. This chain links TRBV10-3 with TRBJ1-5, with a weak D call TRBD1 (5 bases). V was trimmed by 10 bases and J by 3 bases, leaving 16 bases between them. The CDR3 is 14 amino acids. From germline, CDR1 is ENHRY and CDR2 SYGVKD. The CDR3 bases are TGTGCCACGGCGGACGGGGGGAACAATCAGCCCCAGCATTTT. It specifies CATADGGNNQPQHF.

This clone is termed medium-sized. The chain joins TRBV7-6 to TRBJ2-3; tentatively, D is TRBD2 (6 bases). Trimming pared 5 bases from V and 2 bases from J, leaving 11 bases between. Germline V lookup: CDR1 SGHVS, CDR2 FNYEAQ. The CDR3 covers 14 residues. CDR3 coding DNA: TGTGCCAGCAGCCTCTTAGCGGACACAGATACGCAGTATTTT. This sequence encodes CASSLLADTDTQYF. Looking up the rest from reference TRBV7-6 and TRBJ2-3 gives the full variable domain: GAGVSQSPRYKVTKRGQDVALRCDPISGHVSLYWYRQALGQGPEFLTYFNYEAQQDKSGLPNDRFSAERPEGSISTLTIQRTEQRDSAMYRCASSLLADTDTQYFGPGTRLTVL.

This chain uses TRBV29-1 with TRBJ2-7, with 9 nucleotides matching TRBD1. J gave up 0 bases and V 0 bases, and 3 bases lay outside the gene matches. The CDR3 has 15 amino acids. The germline V gene has CDR1 SQVTM and CDR2 ANQGSEA. The CDR3 sequence: CSVEDWDRASYEQYF. CDR3 coding DNA: TGCAGCGTTGAAGATTGGGACAGGGCCTCCTACGAGCAGTACTTC.

V is TRBV4-1 and J is TRBJ2-5; possible D gene TRBD2, 7 bases. The CDR3 totals 13 residues. Germline assignment: CDR1 MGHRA and CDR2 YSYEKL. The ends were cut back, 1 base at V and 11 bases at J, with 14 bases in the middle. CDR3 bases: TGCGCCAGCAGCCAAGGAAGGGGGGGGGAGCAGTACTTC. Translated, it gives CASSQGRGGEQYF.

The chain is built from TRBV5-4 and TRBJ1-2; 7 nucleotides agree with TRBD1. J lost 2 bases, V lost 5 bases, and 6 bases had no gene match. The CDR3 consists of 14 residues. From germline, CDR1 is SGHNT and CDR2 YYREEE (reference sequence). CDR3 bases: TGTGCCAGCAGTACAACAGGGGAGAACTATGGCTACACCTTC. Amino acid sequence: CASSTTGENYGYTF.

The chain links TRBV7-9 to TRBJ2-5, with 10 bases lining up with TRBD1. There are 16 residues in the CDR3. The V and J ends lost 6 bases and 3 bases, in that order; junction bases with no gene match: 10. In germline, CDR1 is SEHNR, CDR2 FQNEAQ (reference sequence). The CDR3 sequence is CASRPGQGVTKETQYF. CDR3 DNA: TGTGCCAGCAGACCAGGACAGGGGGTTACTAAAGAGACCCAGTACTTC.

The V and J genes are TRBV29-1 and TRBJ1-6; the match to TRBD1 covers 9 bases. The V gene end was trimmed by 5 bases and the J gene end by 10 bases; junction bases not matched to a gene: 9. The length of the CDR3 is 14 residues. Germline values: CDR1 SQVTM, CDR2 ANQGSEA. The DNA for the CDR3 is TGCAGCGTTTCCACGGGACAGGGTGACTCACCCCTCCACTTT. This gives the protein CSVSTGQGDSPLHF.

This clone showed up just a few times. The chain uses TRBV19 and TRBJ2-4; TRBD2 matches 7 bases. The length of the CDR3 is 15 residues. Trimming cost V 6 bases and J 7 bases; bases outside gene matches: 12. Per the germline V gene, CDR1 is LNHDA and CDR2 is SQIVND (reference sequence). The CDR3 loop is CASRSGMGGINIQYF. The CDR3 coding sequence is TGTGCCAGTAGGTCTGGGATGGGGGGGATTAACATTCAGTACTTC.

This chain links TRBV28 with TRBJ1-1; tentative D call: TRBD1 (5 bases). Germline V lookup: CDR1 MDHEN, CDR2 SYDVKM. The ends were cut back, 1 base at V and 1 base at J, with 7 bases in the middle. This CDR3 comprises 14 residues. The CDR3 region has the DNA TGTGCCAGCAGTTTATTCGGGGGGAACACTGAAGCTTTCTTT. Its protein product is CASSLFGGNTEAFF.

This clone was picked up a small number of times. The chain links TRBV6-5 to TRBJ2-3; 8 nucleotides match TRBD1. This CDR3 contains 13 residues. Looked up from germline, CDR1 is MNHEY and CDR2 is SVGAGI. Unmatched junction bases numbered 3, after V lost 5 bases and J lost 5 bases. The CDR3 reads CASSRTGRDTQYF. CDR3 nucleotide sequence: TGTGCCAGCAGTCGGACAGGGCGAGATACGCAGTATTTT.

The genes are TRBV7-9 and TRBJ2-1, with a tentative D call TRBD1 (6 bases). The V end lost 5 bases, the J end lost 9 bases, and 20 bases lay between the germline ends. CDR1 is SEHNR and CDR2 is FQNEAQ in the germline V gene (reference sequence). CDR3 length: 15 amino acids. As DNA, the CDR3 is TGTGCCAGCAGCGTACAGGGTTCAGGGGCCGGTGAGCAGTTCTTC. It translates to CASSVQGSGAGEQFF.

The V and J genes are TRBV7-3 and TRBJ1-1, with TRBD1 matching 9 bases. Germline CDR1 and CDR2: SGHTA and FQGTGA. Trimming removed 4 bases from V and 6 bases from J; junction bases left unmatched: 3. CDR3 length: 13 residues. For the CDR3, the DNA is TGTGCCAGCAGCTATACAGGGGGCTCTGAAGCTTTCTTT. Translating it yields CASSYTGGSEAFF.

The chain links TRBV2 to TRBJ2-7; TRBD2 agrees at 10 bases. V lost 5 bases to trimming and J lost 5 bases; unmatched junction nucleotides: 9. CDR1 and CDR2 (germline): SNHLY, FYNNEI. The CDR3 loop spans 15 amino acids. CDR3 residues: CASSYSSGRYDEQYF. In DNA form, the CDR3 reads TGTGCCAGCAGTTACTCTAGCGGGAGATACGACGAGCAGTACTTC.

The chain couples TRBV27 to TRBJ1-1; possibly TRBD1 for D (6 bases). CDR1 is MNHEY, CDR2 SMNVEV, per germline (reference sequence). The CDR3 length is 14 residues. Between the trimmed V and J ends, which lost 8 bases and 1 base, there was a span of 14 bases. DNA for the CDR3: TGTGCCAGCCTGGGGGGGCCCTGGAACACTGAAGCTTTCTTT. It encodes CASLGGPWNTEAFF.

The sample holds many counts of this clone. This chain joins TRBV7-9 and TRBJ2-1; the match to TRBD2 covers 11 bases. The V gene end was trimmed by 1 base and the J gene end by 8 bases; junction bases not matched to a gene: 10. The CDR3 is 17 amino acids. Germline V gene data show CDR1 as SEHNR and CDR2 as FQNEAQ (reference sequence). The CDR3 nucleotides are TGTGCCAGCAGCTTAGGGTCCCTAGCGGGAGGAGGCGATGAGCAGTTCTTC. It encodes CASSLGSLAGGGDEQFF.

The chain couples TRBV15 to TRBJ2-3, with a tentative D call TRBD2 (5 bases). This CDR3 comprises 14 residues. Germline CDR1 reads LNHNV; CDR2 reads YYDKDF (reference sequence). V was clipped by 1 base and J by 3 bases, with 8 bases between them. The chain's CDR3 is CATSRGGQTDTQYF. DNA of the CDR3: TGTGCCACCAGCAGAGGAGGGCAGACAGATACGCAGTATTTT.

The chain carries TRBV6-5 and TRBJ2-5, with 7 positions matching TRBD1. The better agreement between TRBJ2-7 and the DNA end casts doubt on the J call. From germline, CDR1 is MNHEY and CDR2 SVGAGI. This CDR3 has 14 amino acids. In DNA, the CDR3 is TGTGCCAGCAGTTTAACAGGGGTAGCCTACGAGCAGTACTTC. Residues: CASSLTGVAYEQYF.

CDR3 protein: CANNRIGTDTQYF. The CDR3 nucleotides read TGCGCCAACAACAGGATAGGGACAGATACGCAGTATTTT. The V call is TRBV5-1, the J call TRBJ2-3; the D gene is possibly TRBD1 (5 bases). This CDR3 contains 13 residues. Trimming stripped 9 bases from V and 3 bases from J, with 14 bases between. Germline V gene sequence: CDR1 SGHRS, CDR2 YFSETQ.

Here the CDR3 DNA reads TGCGCCAGCAGCCAAGACTTAGCGGGAGTTTTTGGTGAGCAGTTCTTC. Its translation: CASSQDLAGVFGEQFF. J is TRBJ2-1 and V is TRBV4-3; the match to TRBD2 covers 9 bases. Trimming took 0 bases from V and 9 from J; bases not matched to a gene: 9. This CDR3 spans 16 amino acids. The germline gives CDR1 LGHNA, CDR2 YSLEER.

This clone has just a few counts. V usage is TRBV6-5 and J usage is TRBJ1-3; unclear D gene. The CDR3 covers 15 residues. Between the trimmed V and J ends, which lost 6 bases and 4 bases, there was a span of 16 bases. The germline V gene encodes CDR1 MNHEY and CDR2 SVGAGI. The CDR3 loop is CASRGSTTSGNTIYF. Here the CDR3 DNA reads TGTGCCAGCAGGGGTTCGACGACTTCAGGAAACACCATATATTTT.

V usage is TRBV27 and J usage is TRBJ2-1, with D tentatively TRBD2 (5 bases). CDR1 and CDR2 (germline): MNHEY, SMNVEV (reference sequence). The CDR3 consists of 15 residues. The V gene lost 6 bases and the J gene lost 6 bases, with 18 bases spanning the gap. In DNA, the CDR3 is TGTGCCAGCAGCCCGATAGGGAGTAAGGGCAATGAGCAGTTCTTC. It specifies CASSPIGSKGNEQFF.

This clone was counted a few times. V is TRBV6-5 and J is TRBJ2-1; 10 bases fit TRBD1. This CDR3 has 15 amino acids. CDR1 MNHEY and CDR2 SVGAGI come from the germline V gene. Trimming removed 6 bases from V and 4 bases from J; junction bases left unmatched: 6. Here the CDR3 reads CASSPGTGDYNEQFF. The CDR3 DNA is TGTGCCAGCAGCCCGGGGACAGGGGATTACAATGAGCAGTTCTTC.

CDR3 DNA: TGTGCCAGCAGCGCGGGGGGGACAGGGGAAAACATTCAGTACTTC. Translating gives CASSAGGTGENIQYF. The chain is built from TRBV9 and TRBJ2-4; TRBD1 matches at 10 bases. The CDR3 is 15 residues long. CDR1 is SGDLS and CDR2 is YYNGEE in the germline V gene. V gave up 3 bases and J gave up 5 bases; unmatched junction bases: 5. Full variable domain (outside the CDR3, taken from reference TRBV9 and TRBJ2-4): DSGVTQTPKHLITATGQRVTLRCSPRSGDLSVYWYQQSLDQGLQFLIQYYNGEERAKGNILERFSAQQFPDLHSELNLSSLELGDSALYFCASSAGGTGENIQYFGAGTRLSVL.

This clone was counted between two and nine times. The chain employs TRBV5-1 and TRBJ2-7, with 7 bases matching TRBD1. The germline V gene encodes CDR1 SGHRS and CDR2 YFSETQ. CDR3 length: 14 amino acids. J gave up 2 bases and V 2 bases, and 4 bases lay outside the gene matches. CDR3 sequence reads: CASSLGDSTYEQYF. The CDR3 DNA is TGCGCCAGCAGCTTAGGGGACAGTACCTACGAGCAGTACTTC.

The J gene is TRBJ2-1, the V gene TRBV19; weak D call: TRBD1 (6 bases). The V and J ends lost 3 bases and 6 bases respectively, with 12 bases between them. Germline V gives CDR1 LNHDA, CDR2 SQIVND (reference sequence). This CDR3 contains 14 residues. The CDR3 DNA reads as TGTGCCAGTAGTATGGCCACACAGGGCAATGAGCAGTTCTTC. This gives the protein CASSMATQGNEQFF.